The source of this T cell receptor (beta chain) is a study of human T cells and chemical hapten exposure. Whole-study results and caveats: Sensitizing with DPC caused no change in TCRs above 1 in 1000 frequency.

A single record per CDR3 protein comes from TCRdb applying MiXCR to the RACE reads. The sample lists more than 250,000 distinct CDR3 sequences; approximately 8.4% were seen once. Time point given: pre-sensitization, week 0. Documented treatment: therapeutic diphenylcyclopropenone sensitization with weekly scalp DPC. This clonotype showed up many times. Antigen specificity is unknown. Germline V gene sequence: CDR1 SGHRS, CDR2 YFSETQ. Trimming took 4 bases from V and 3 from J, leaving 7 bases between them. This CDR3 spans 12 amino acids. This receptor was taken from a woman aged 40 to 50 with alopecia areata. Some clones in this sample may be carry-over from other donors' samples. Source: whole blood, taken in connection with sensitization to the hapten diphenylcyclopropenone (DPC). The chain recombines TRBV5-1 with TRBJ2-5, with D perhaps TRBD1 (5 bases). In DNA, the CDR3 is TGCGCCAGCAGCACGGACAAAGAGACCCAGTACTTC. This translates into CASSTDKETQYF.